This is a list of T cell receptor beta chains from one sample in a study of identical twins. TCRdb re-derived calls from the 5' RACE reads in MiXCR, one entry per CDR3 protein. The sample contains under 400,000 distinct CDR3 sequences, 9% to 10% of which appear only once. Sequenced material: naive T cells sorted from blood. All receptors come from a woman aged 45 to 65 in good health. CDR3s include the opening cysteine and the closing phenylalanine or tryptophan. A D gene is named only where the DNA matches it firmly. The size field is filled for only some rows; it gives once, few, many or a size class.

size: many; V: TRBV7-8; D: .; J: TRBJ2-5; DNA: TGTGCCAGCAGCCCCCCGATCGAGGAGACCCAGTACTTC; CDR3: CASSPPIEETQYF
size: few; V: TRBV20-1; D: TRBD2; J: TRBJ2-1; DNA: TGCAGTGCCCCGGTGCTAGCGGTCTACAATGAGCAGTTCTTC; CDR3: CSAPVLAVYNEQFF
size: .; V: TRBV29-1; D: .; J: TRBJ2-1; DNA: TGCAGCGTTACTGGGGCGAGTGAGCAGTTCTTC; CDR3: CSVTGASEQFF
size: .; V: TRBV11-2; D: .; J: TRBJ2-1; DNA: TGTGCCAGCAGCTTAGTGAGGGTCAGGCCCTACAATGAGCAGTTCTTC; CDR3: CASSLVRVRPYNEQFF
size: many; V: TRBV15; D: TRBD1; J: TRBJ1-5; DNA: TGTGCCACCAGCAGGGGGACAGTAGGGGTGAGCAATCAGCCCCAGCATTTT; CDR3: CATSRGTVGVSNQPQHF
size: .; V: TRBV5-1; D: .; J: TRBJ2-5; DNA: TGCGCCAGTACACAAGCGAGGACGGAGACCCAGTACTTC; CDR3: CASTQARTETQYF
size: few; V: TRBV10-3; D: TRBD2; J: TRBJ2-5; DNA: TGTGCCGTACTAGCGGGAGGGCAGGAGACCCAGTACTTC; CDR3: CAVLAGGQETQYF
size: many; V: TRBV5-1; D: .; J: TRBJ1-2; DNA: TGCGCCAGCAGCTTGGATGGCCTATATGGCTACACCTTC; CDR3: CASSLDGLYGYTF
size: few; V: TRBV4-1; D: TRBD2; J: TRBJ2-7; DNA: TGCGCCAGCAGCCGAGATCATCTCAGCGGGAGCTACGAGCAGTACTTC; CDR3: CASSRDHLSGSYEQYF
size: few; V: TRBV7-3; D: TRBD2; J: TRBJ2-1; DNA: TGTGCCAGCAGCTTAGGTCCCCTAGCGGGAGTCCACAATGAGCAGTTCTTC; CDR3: CASSLGPLAGVHNEQFF
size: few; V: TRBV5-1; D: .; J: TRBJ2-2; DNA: TGCGCCAGCAGCTTGGAAGGGACTTCCACCGGGGAGCTGTTTTTT; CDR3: CASSLEGTSTGELFF
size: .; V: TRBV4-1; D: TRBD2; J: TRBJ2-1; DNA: TGCGCCAGCAGCCTCGGACTAGCGGGAATGGATGAGCAGTTCTTC; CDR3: CASSLGLAGMDEQFF